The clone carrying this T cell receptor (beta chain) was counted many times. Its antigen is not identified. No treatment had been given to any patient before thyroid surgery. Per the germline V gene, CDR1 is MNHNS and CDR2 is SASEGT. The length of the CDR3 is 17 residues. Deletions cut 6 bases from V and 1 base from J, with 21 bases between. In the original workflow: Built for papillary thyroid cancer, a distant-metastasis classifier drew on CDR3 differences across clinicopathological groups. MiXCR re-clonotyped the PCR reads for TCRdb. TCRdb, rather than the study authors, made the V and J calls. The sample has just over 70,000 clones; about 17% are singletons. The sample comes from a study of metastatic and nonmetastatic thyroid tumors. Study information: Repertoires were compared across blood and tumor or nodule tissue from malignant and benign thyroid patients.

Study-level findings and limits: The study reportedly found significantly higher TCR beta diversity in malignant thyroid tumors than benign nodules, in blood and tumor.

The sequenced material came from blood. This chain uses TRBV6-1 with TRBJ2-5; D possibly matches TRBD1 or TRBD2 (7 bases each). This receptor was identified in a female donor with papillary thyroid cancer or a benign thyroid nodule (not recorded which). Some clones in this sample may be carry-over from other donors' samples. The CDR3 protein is CASRGTALGGIQETQYF. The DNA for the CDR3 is TGTGCCAGCAGGGGGACAGCTCTGGGGGGGATCCAAGAGACCCAGTACTTC.